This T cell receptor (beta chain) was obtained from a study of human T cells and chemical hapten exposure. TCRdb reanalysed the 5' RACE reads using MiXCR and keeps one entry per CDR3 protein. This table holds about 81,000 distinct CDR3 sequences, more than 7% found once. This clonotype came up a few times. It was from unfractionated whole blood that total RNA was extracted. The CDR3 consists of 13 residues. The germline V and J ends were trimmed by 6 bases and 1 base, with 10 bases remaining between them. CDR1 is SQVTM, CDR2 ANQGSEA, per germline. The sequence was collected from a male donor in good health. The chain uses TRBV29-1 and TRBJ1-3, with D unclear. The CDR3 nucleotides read TGCAGCGTCGCGGCTTCGTCTGGAAACACCATATATTTT. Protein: CSVAASSGNTIYF.